This T cell receptor beta chain was sequenced in a study of radiotherapy plus CTLA-4 blockade in lung cancer. Clones were sequenced by immunoSEQ multiplex PCR, and TCRdb holds only the in-frame ones, with some missing. The sample has approximately 77,000 clones, around 80% seen once. CTLA-4 blockade using ipilimumab, together with focal radiation, was received by patients with chemo-refractory metastatic non-small-cell lung cancer. In germline, CDR1 is LGHNA, CDR2 YNFKEQ. The CDR3 has 17 residues. V trimming: 1 base; J trimming: 7 bases; junction bases outside the gene matches: 11. The rearrangement joins TRBV4-2 to TRBJ2-3; TRBD2 matches 10 bases. This clonotype was obtained from a human donor with non-small cell lung cancer who had stable disease on radiotherapy plus ipilimumab. The starting material was peripheral blood, obtained from a patient treated with radiotherapy plus ipilimumab. The CDR3 nucleotides read TGTGCCAGCAGCCAAGGTCAGAGAGCGGGAGGGCGGAATACGCAGTATTTT. Amino acid sequence: CASSQGQRAGGRNTQYF.